The present entry profiles one TCR beta chain with its context. Using immunoSEQ multiplex PCR, the repertoire was profiled, and TCRdb retains in-frame clones only, with some absent. The data hold around 36,000 clones, with roughly 91% observed a single time. The data derive from a study of T cell changes during pregnancy in multiple sclerosis. The CDR3 runs to 13 residues. V gave up 0 bases and J gave up 2 bases, with 4 bases separating them. Germline assignment: CDR1 SGHNT and CDR2 YYREEE (reference sequence). The starting material was CD8+ T cells from peripheral blood mononuclear cells, obtained before pregnancy. This clonotype originated in a female donor with multiple sclerosis, enrolled in a pregnancy study. V gene TRBV5-4 combines with J gene TRBJ2-3; no clear D. CDR3 protein: CASSLELTDTQYF. The DNA for the CDR3 is TGTGCCAGCAGCTTGGAACTCACAGATACGCAGTATTTT. The entire variable domain, with the rest obtained from reference TRBV5-4 and TRBJ2-3, is as follows: ETGVTQSPTHLIKTRGQQVTLRCSSQSGHNTVSWYQQALGQGPQFIFQYYREEENGRGNFPPRFSGLQFPNYSSELNVNALELDDSALYLCASSLELTDTQYFGPGTRLTVL.